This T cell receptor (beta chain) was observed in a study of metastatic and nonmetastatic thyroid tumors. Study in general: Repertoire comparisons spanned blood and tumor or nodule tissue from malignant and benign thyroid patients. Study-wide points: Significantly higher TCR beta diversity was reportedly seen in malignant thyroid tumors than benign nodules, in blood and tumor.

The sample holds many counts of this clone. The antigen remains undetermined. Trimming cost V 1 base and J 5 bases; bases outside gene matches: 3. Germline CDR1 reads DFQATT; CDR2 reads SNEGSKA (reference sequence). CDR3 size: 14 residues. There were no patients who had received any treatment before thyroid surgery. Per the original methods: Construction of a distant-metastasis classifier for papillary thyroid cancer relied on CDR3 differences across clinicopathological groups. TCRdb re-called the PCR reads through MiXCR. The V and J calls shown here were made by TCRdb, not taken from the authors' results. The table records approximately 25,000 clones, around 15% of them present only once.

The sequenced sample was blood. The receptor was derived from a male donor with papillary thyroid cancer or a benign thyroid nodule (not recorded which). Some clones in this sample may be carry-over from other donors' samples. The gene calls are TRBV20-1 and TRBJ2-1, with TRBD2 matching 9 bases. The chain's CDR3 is CSARGTSVDNEQFF. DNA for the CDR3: TGCAGTGCTAGAGGGACTAGCGTCGACAATGAGCAGTTCTTC.